This TCR beta chain stems from a study of shared clonotypes between healthy human individuals. Study background: CD8 memory received one plate per donor, CD8 naive two, CD4 memory three and CD4 naive three.

All donors were healthy HIV-negative adults lacking recent acute infections or vaccinations. Germline-derived CDR1 and CDR2 are MDHEN and SYDVKM. Between the trimmed V and J ends, which lost 4 bases and 2 bases, there was a span of 14 bases. This CDR3 is built from 15 residues. Replicate PCRs from sorted subsets contained approximately 200 ng DNA, which is approximately 30,000 T cell genomes. The method was immunoSEQ multiplex PCR; TCRdb's version includes in-frame clones alone and lacks a portion of them. The sample consists of approximately 2,000,000 clones, 85% to 95% of them appearing once. The J gene is TRBJ1-2, the V gene TRBV28; D may be TRBD1 (5 bases). This sequence was found in a man between 18 and 35 years old in good health. Some clones in this sample may be carry-over from other donors' samples. Input material: naive CD4+ T cells from PBMCs. Documented subset: CD45RA+ positively selected. The CDR3 DNA follows: TGTGCCAGCAGTTCACGCCCGTGGGGCAACTATGGCTACACCTTC. Its protein product is CASSSRPWGNYGYTF.